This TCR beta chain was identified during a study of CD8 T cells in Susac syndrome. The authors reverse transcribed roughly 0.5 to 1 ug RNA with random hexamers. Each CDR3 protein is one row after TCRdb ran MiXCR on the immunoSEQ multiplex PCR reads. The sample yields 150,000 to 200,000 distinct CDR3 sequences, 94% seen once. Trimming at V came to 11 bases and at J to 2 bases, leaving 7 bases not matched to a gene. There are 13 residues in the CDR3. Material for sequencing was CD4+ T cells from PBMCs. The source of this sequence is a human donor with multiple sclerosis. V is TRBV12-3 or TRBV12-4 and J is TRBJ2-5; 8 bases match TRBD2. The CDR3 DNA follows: TGTGCCTCAAGGCGGGGGGCTCAAGAGACCCAGTACTTC. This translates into CASRRGAQETQYF.